This note documents a single T cell receptor beta chain sequence. Its specificity is not known. This specimen comes from a study of radiotherapy plus CTLA-4 blockade in lung cancer. Across the study: Objective responses were documented in 15% to 20% of patients, with disease control in about 29%. Study conclusions and caveats: Dynamics of early blood T cell clones, together with interferon-beta, were reportedly the best predictors of response. Blood-borne expansion of tumor-derived TCR clones followed radiotherapy plus ipilimumab.

Using immunoSEQ multiplex PCR, the repertoire was profiled, and TCRdb retains in-frame clones only, with some absent. The repertoire has about 62,000 clones, less than 85% of them found once; the top ten carry about 3%. Patients with chemo-refractory metastatic non-small-cell lung cancer received focal radiation plus CTLA-4 blockade with ipilimumab. The V end lost 3 bases, the J end lost 9 bases, and 18 bases lay between the germline ends. CDR1 is LNHNV, CDR2 YYDKDF, per germline (reference sequence). The CDR3 totals 15 residues. The specimen comprised peripheral blood, sampled from a patient treated with radiotherapy plus ipilimumab. This receptor was identified in a human donor with non-small cell lung cancer who had a complete response to radiotherapy plus ipilimumab. V usage is TRBV15 and J usage is TRBJ1-5, with D uncertain. In DNA form, the CDR3 reads TGTGCCACCAGCAGGGAGAGGGCCCTAATCACGCCCCAGCATTTT. Amino acids: CATSRERALITPQHF.